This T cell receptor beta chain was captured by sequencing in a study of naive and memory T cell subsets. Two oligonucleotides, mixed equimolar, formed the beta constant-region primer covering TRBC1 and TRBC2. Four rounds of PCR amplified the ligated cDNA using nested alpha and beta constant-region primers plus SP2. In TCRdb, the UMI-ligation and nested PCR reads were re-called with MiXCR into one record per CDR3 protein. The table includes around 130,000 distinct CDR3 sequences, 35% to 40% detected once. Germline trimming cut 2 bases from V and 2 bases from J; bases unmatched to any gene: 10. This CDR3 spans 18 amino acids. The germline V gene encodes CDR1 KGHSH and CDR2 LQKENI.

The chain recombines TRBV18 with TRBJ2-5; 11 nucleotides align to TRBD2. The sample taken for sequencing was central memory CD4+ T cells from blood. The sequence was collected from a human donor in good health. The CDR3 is CASSPRLQLAGVQETQYF. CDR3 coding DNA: TGTGCCAGCTCACCAAGGCTCCAACTAGCGGGAGTTCAAGAGACCCAGTACTTC.